Detailed here is one T cell receptor (beta chain). CDR1 is SGHRS, CDR2 YFSETQ, per germline. After removal of 4 bases from V and 2 bases from J, the junction contained 5 bases not matched to a gene. The CDR3 length is 14 residues. This entry comes from a study of beta chain features in type 1 diabetes. The isolated RNA, all of it, was reverse transcribed, so expressed TCRB transcripts were what got sequenced. Some clones are missing from TCRdb's copy, which holds only in-frame ones; the method was immunoSEQ multiplex PCR. The sample yields hundreds of thousands of clones, about 30% seen once. The chain couples TRBV5-1 to TRBJ2-7, with TRBD1 matching over 8 bases. The sample was naive CD4+ T cells from blood. The TCR comes from a man aged 18-30 years in good health. CDR3 residues: CASSIGQGTYEQYF. As DNA, the CDR3 is TGCGCCAGCAGCATCGGACAGGGCACCTACGAGCAGTACTTC.